One sample yielded the 10 T cell receptor beta chains listed below, sequenced in a study of blood T cell repertoires in COVID-19. Profiling relied on immunoSEQ multiplex PCR, and the TCRdb table lists in-frame clones only, not all of them. The sample records 15,000 to 20,000 clones, approximately 90% being singletons. Sequencing used peripheral blood. The receptors originated from a human donor in a cohort sampled during active COVID-19.

This clone was recorded only once. This rearrangement joins TRBV6-6 to TRBJ1-5, with D possibly TRBD1 on 6 matching bases. V dropped 5 bases and J dropped 6 bases, with 11 bases sitting between them. This CDR3 region has 13 residues. The germline gives CDR1 MNHNY, CDR2 SVGAGI (reference sequence). CDR3 nucleotide sequence: TGTGCCAGCAGTCCAGCAGGGGCTCAGCCCCAGCATTTT. Translated: CASSPAGAQPQHF.

The genes are TRBV14 and TRBJ2-7, with D possibly TRBD1 on 5 matching bases. Germline CDR1 and CDR2: SGHDN and FVKESK. With 1 base removed from V and 0 bases from J, the gap between germline ends came to 16 bases. This CDR3 has 17 amino acids. The CDR3 sequence: CASSQGRGRWSSYEQYF. The CDR3, as DNA: TGTGCCAGCAGCCAAGGTAGGGGCCGCTGGTCCTCCTACGAGCAGTACTTC.

V and J are TRBV18 and TRBJ1-2; perhaps TRBD1 as D (6 bases). V gave up 4 bases and J gave up 0 bases, with 12 bases separating them. The CDR3 spans 15 residues. CDR1 KGHSH and CDR2 LQKENI come from the germline V gene. The CDR3 nucleotides read TGTGCCAGCTCACTGGGACAATCTACTAACTATGGCTACACCTTC. The encoded protein is CASSLGQSTNYGYTF.

The chain links TRBV6-2 or TRBV6-3 to TRBJ1-4; D is possibly TRBD1 (5 bases). The CDR3 runs 14 residues. From germline, CDR1 is MNHEY and CDR2 SVGEGT. Deletions cut 2 bases from V and 7 bases from J, with 11 bases between. CDR3 region: CASSYGGDGEKLFF. The CDR3 DNA follows: TGTGCCAGCAGTTACGGGGGGGACGGTGAAAAACTGTTTTTT.

This chain connects TRBV7-2 to TRBJ2-1, with a tentative D call TRBD2 (7 bases). CDR3 length: 12 residues. The V gene lost 4 bases and the J gene lost 10 bases, with 11 bases spanning the gap. Germline-derived CDR1 and CDR2 are SGHTA and FQGNSA. The CDR3 region is CASSSGGGEQFF. The CDR3 nucleotides are TGTGCCAGCAGCTCGGGGGGCGGAGAGCAGTTCTTC.

CDR3 nucleotides: TGTGCCAGCCGCCGGGGCAGGGAGGCTTCCTACGAGCAGTACTTC. As protein: CASRRGREASYEQYF. The rearrangement joins TRBV19 to TRBJ2-7; a possible D gene is TRBD2 (6 bases). There are 15 residues in the CDR3. The germline CDR1 and CDR2 sequences are LNHDA and SQIVND (reference sequence). V lost 9 bases to trimming and J lost 1 base, with 19 bases between them.

The chain uses TRBV10-3 and TRBJ1-1; maybe TRBD1 (5 bases). Germline V gives CDR1 ENHRY, CDR2 SYGVKD. The CDR3 runs 11 residues. V was clipped by 4 bases and J by 7 bases, with 7 bases between them. CDR3 sequence: CAISVGLEAFF. The CDR3, as DNA: TGTGCCATCAGTGTGGGACTTGAAGCTTTCTTT.

This sequence joins TRBV27 and TRBJ1-4; D might be TRBD1 (5 bases). Germline CDR1 reads MNHEY; CDR2 reads SMNVEV (reference sequence). V was pared by 1 base and J by 3 bases, with 12 bases between. The CDR3 totals 16 residues. The chain's CDR3 is CASSLYGKGANEKLFF. DNA of the CDR3: TGTGCCAGCAGTTTATACGGAAAAGGGGCTAATGAAAAACTGTTTTTT. Based on the CDR3 plus reference TRBV27 and TRBJ1-4, the full variable domain is EAQVTQNPRYLITVTGKKLTVTCSQNMNHEYMSWYRQDPGLGLRQIYYSMNVEVTDKGDVPEGYKVSRKEKRNFPLILESPSPNQTSLYFCASSLYGKGANEKLFFGSGTQLSVL.

The rearrangement links TRBV6-5 to TRBJ2-5; possibly TRBD2 for D (6 bases). Per the germline V gene, CDR1 is MNHEY and CDR2 is SVGAGI. The CDR3 totals 14 residues. V was shortened by 0 bases and J by 6 bases, with 11 bases between the two germline ends. CDR3 sequence (DNA): TGTGCCAGCAGTTACTCGCCGGAGGGGAAGACCCAGTACTTC. Protein sequence: CASSYSPEGKTQYF.

The chain joins TRBV5-4 to TRBJ2-3, with TRBD2 matching over 8 bases. Germline V CDR1 and CDR2: SGHNT, YYREEE (reference sequence). This CDR3 spans 16 amino acids. The V gene end was trimmed by 1 base and the J gene end by 6 bases; junction bases not matched to a gene: 10. Here the CDR3 reads CASSLRRERGSDTQYF. The CDR3 DNA follows: TGTGCCAGCAGCTTGAGACGTGAGCGGGGGTCGGATACGCAGTATTTT. The full variable domain, with the rest looked up from reference TRBV5-4 and TRBJ2-3, is ETGVTQSPTHLIKTRGQQVTLRCSSQSGHNTVSWYQQALGQGPQFIFQYYREEENGRGNFPPRFSGLQFPNYSSELNVNALELDDSALYLCASSLRRERGSDTQYFGPGTRLTVL.